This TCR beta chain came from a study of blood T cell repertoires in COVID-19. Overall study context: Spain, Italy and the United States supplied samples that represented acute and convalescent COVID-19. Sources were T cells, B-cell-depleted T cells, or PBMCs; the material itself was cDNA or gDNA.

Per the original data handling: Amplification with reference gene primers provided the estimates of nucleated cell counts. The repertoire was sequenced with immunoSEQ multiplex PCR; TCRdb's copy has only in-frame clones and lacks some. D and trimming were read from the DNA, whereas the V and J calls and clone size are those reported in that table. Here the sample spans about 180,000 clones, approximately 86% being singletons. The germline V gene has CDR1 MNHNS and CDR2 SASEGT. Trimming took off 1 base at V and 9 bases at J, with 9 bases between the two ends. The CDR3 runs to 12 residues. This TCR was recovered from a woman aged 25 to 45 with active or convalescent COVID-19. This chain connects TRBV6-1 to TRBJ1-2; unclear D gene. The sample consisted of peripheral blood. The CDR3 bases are TGTGCCAGCAGTGAAGGTTCGGGGAGCTACACCTTC. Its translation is CASSEGSGSYTF.